The 18 T cell receptor beta chains in this list originate from one sample, sequenced in a study of metastatic and nonmetastatic thyroid tumors. TCRdb re-called the PCR reads with MiXCR. The repertoire has about 11,000 clones, approximately 29% of them found once; the top ten carry around 17%. Patients underwent thyroid surgery, and none had received any treatment before it. Material for sequencing was tumor tissue. Source of these receptors: a female donor with papillary thyroid cancer or a benign thyroid nodule (not recorded which). Some clones in this sample may be carry-over from other donors' samples.

By its share, this clone is medium-sized. The chain employs TRBV7-9 and TRBJ2-7; the D is unclear. The CDR3 contains 12 residues. V was clipped by 4 bases and J by 7 bases, with 11 bases between them. From germline, CDR1 is SEHNR and CDR2 FQNEAQ (reference sequence). CDR3 in DNA: TGTGCCAGCAGCTCCGACCGGCTGGAGCAGTACTTC. Translation: CASSSDRLEQYF.

This clone was recorded at least ten times. V usage is TRBV11-1 and J usage is TRBJ2-5; 9 bases map to TRBD1. The V segment lost 5 bases and the J segment 0 bases; nucleotides outside the gene matches: 4. The CDR3 has 15 residues. Germline CDR1 SGHAT, CDR2 FQDESV (reference sequence). As DNA, the CDR3 is TGTGCCAGCAGCACAGGGGGCGCTTACCAAGAGACCCAGTACTTC. Amino acid sequence: CASSTGGAYQETQYF.

This clone was counted between two and nine times. This rearrangement joins TRBV6-1 to TRBJ2-7, with D hard to call. V was shortened by 6 bases and J by 3 bases, with 12 bases between the two germline ends. CDR3 length: 13 amino acids. The germline V gene has CDR1 MNHNS and CDR2 SASEGT. Here the CDR3 reads CASRLRRFYEQYF. DNA for the CDR3: TGTGCCAGCAGGCTCAGGAGATTCTACGAGCAGTACTTC.

The chain is built from TRBV9 and TRBJ2-3; D assignment may be TRBD1 or TRBD2 (5 bases each). The CDR3 spans 14 residues. V was shortened by 3 bases and J by 6 bases, with 14 bases between the two germline ends. Germline V CDR1 and CDR2: SGDLS, YYNGEE. CDR3 loop: CASSATPWGDTQYF. The CDR3 nucleotides read TGTGCCAGCAGCGCAACCCCGTGGGGGGATACGCAGTATTTT.

The chain links TRBV9 to TRBJ1-3; 7 bases agree with TRBD1. In germline, CDR1 is SGDLS, CDR2 YYNGEE. V trimming: 0 bases; J trimming: 1 base; junction bases outside the gene matches: 7. The CDR3 spans 17 residues. The DNA of the CDR3 is TGTGCCAGCAGCGTAGGGGGACAGTTCGCATCTGGAAACACCATATATTTT. Encoded protein: CASSVGGQFASGNTIYF.

V and J are TRBV12-3 or TRBV12-4 and TRBJ1-6; no reliable D call. V shed 11 bases and J shed 9 bases, with 11 bases lying between them. The CDR3 length is 11 residues. The DNA of the CDR3 is TGTGCCGAGCCGCTGGGTTCACCCCTCCACTTT. Encoded protein: CAEPLGSPLHF.

In DNA form, the CDR3 reads TGCAGTGCTAGAGGTGGTCTAGAGGTTTTAGGCTACACCTTC. Protein product: CSARGGLEVLGYTF. The chain uses TRBV20-1 and TRBJ1-2; no clear D gene. V gave up 1 base and J gave up 8 bases, with 17 bases separating them. Looked up from germline, CDR1 is DFQATT and CDR2 is SNEGSKA (reference sequence). The CDR3 extends over 14 amino acids.

This rearrangement joins TRBV5-1 to TRBJ2-7, with 7 nucleotides matching TRBD1. V shed 0 bases and J 2 bases; nucleotides not matched to a gene: 2. This CDR3 contains 14 residues. The V gene's germline CDR1 is SGHRS and CDR2 YFSETQ. The DNA for the CDR3 is TGCGCCAGCAGCTTGGGGGGGACAGCCTACGAGCAGTACTTC. As protein: CASSLGGTAYEQYF.

The CDR3 region is CASSTTSGGASYEQYF. The CDR3 DNA sequence: TGTGCCAGCAGCACTACCAGCGGGGGGGCCTCCTACGAGCAGTACTTC. V usage is TRBV11-2 and J usage is TRBJ2-7; TRBD2 matches at 10 bases. Germline CDR1 SGHAT, CDR2 FQNNGV. Unmatched junction bases numbered 7, after V lost 5 bases and J lost 0 bases. The CDR3 is 16 amino acids.

This clone was detected ten times or more. The rearrangement joins TRBV5-4 to TRBJ1-2, with TRBD1 as a possible D gene (5 bases). Between the trimmed V and J ends, which lost 4 bases and 4 bases, there was a span of 14 bases. This CDR3 has 14 residues. CDR1 SGHNT and CDR2 YYREEE come from the germline V gene (reference sequence). The CDR3 here is CASSQGSGSYGYTF. CDR3 nucleotide sequence: TGTGCCAGCAGCCAGGGTTCAGGGTCCTATGGCTACACCTTC.

The rearrangement uses TRBV20-1 and TRBJ2-7; tentative D call: TRBD1 (5 bases). Germline V gene data show CDR1 as DFQATT and CDR2 as SNEGSKA (reference sequence). V was shortened by 7 bases and J by 2 bases, with 12 bases between the two germline ends. CDR3 length: 12 residues. For the CDR3, the DNA is TGCAGTGGGCAGGGTAGGGCCTACGAGCAGTACTTC. This encodes CSGQGRAYEQYF.

By sample share, this clone is medium-sized. The chain joins TRBV5-1 to TRBJ2-1; 8 bases agree with TRBD1. This CDR3 region has 16 residues. V lost 0 bases and J lost 3; bases outside the gene matches: 5. Germline CDR1 and CDR2: SGHRS and YFSETQ. The CDR3 DNA reads as TGCGCCAGCAGCTTGGGCCCAGGGGGCATCTACAATGAGCAGTTCTTC. Protein sequence: CASSLGPGGIYNEQFF.

By share, this clone counts as medium-sized. V gene TRBV19 combines with J gene TRBJ2-2; possible D gene TRBD2, 6 bases. Trimming shortened V by 3 bases and J by 6 bases, and 8 bases separated the two germline ends. The CDR3 runs to 13 residues. Germline V CDR1 and CDR2: LNHDA, SQIVND (reference sequence). The CDR3 DNA reads as TGTGCCAGTAGTATGGGGGGACCCGGGGAGCTGTTTTTT. It codes for CASSMGGPGELFF. Variable domain in full (rest from reference TRBV19 and TRBJ2-2): DGGITQSPKYLFRKEGQNVTLSCEQNLNHDAMYWYRQDPGQGLRLIYYSQIVNDFQKGDIAEGYSVSREKKESFPLTVTSAQKNPTAFYLCASSMGGPGELFFGEGSRLTVL.

This CDR3 is CAWSDGTGYSPLHF. In nucleotides, the CDR3 is TGTGCCTGGAGTGACGGGACAGGGTATTCACCCCTCCACTTT. This chain uses TRBV30 with TRBJ1-6; TRBD1 matches at 9 bases. The germline CDR1 and CDR2 sequences are GTSNPN and SVGIG (reference sequence). V lost 1 base and J lost 8; bases outside the gene matches: 3. CDR3 length: 14 amino acids.

This clone was recorded many times. The V call is TRBV6-2 or TRBV6-3, the J call TRBJ1-5; maybe TRBD1 (6 bases). CDR3 length: 14 residues. Between the trimmed V and J ends, which lost 10 bases and 2 bases, there was a span of 15 bases. Per germline, CDR1 MNHEY and CDR2 SVGEGT. This CDR3 reads CATEEGGGNQPQHF. CDR3 sequence (DNA): TGTGCCACTGAAGAGGGGGGAGGCAATCAGCCCCAGCATTTT.

By share, this clone counts as medium-sized (0.01 to 0.1%). The rearrangement joins TRBV3-1 to TRBJ1-2; D may be TRBD1 (6 bases). From germline, CDR1 is LGHDT and CDR2 YNNKEL (reference sequence). Trimming pared 1 base from V and 4 bases from J, leaving 19 bases between. There are 17 residues in the CDR3. CDR3 amino acids: CASSQVQGSGYVYGYTF. CDR3 DNA: TGTGCCAGCAGCCAAGTACAGGGCTCAGGGTATGTCTATGGCTACACCTTC. Full variable domain (outside the CDR3, taken from reference TRBV3-1 and TRBJ1-2): DTAVSQTPKYLVTQMGNDKSIKCEQNLGHDTMYWYKQDSKKFLKIMFSYNNKELIINETVPNRFSPKSPDKAHLNLHINSLELGDSAVYFCASSQVQGSGYVYGYTFGSGTRLTVV.

This clone was detected a few times. The rearrangement joins TRBV28 to TRBJ2-1; TRBD2 agrees at 13 bases. The germline CDR1 and CDR2 sequences are MDHEN and SYDVKM. The CDR3 is 14 amino acids. V was pared by 6 bases and J by 10 bases, with 6 bases of the junction left unmatched. The CDR3 bases are TGTGCCAGCAGAAAACTAGCGGGGGGGCCGGAGCAGTTCTTC. It encodes CASRKLAGGPEQFF.

The chain combines TRBV7-9 with TRBJ1-3; D is unresolved. Trimming removed 2 bases at V and 0 bases at J, with 5 bases between. CDR1 SEHNR and CDR2 FQNEAQ come from the germline V gene (reference sequence). There are 14 residues in the CDR3. The CDR3 protein is CASSLPISGNTIYF. The CDR3 coding sequence is TGTGCCAGCAGCTTACCCATCTCTGGAAACACCATATATTTT. Combining the CDR3 with reference TRBV7-9 and TRBJ1-3 gives the whole variable domain DTGVSQNPRHKITKRGQNVTFRCDPISEHNRLYWYRQTLGQGPEFLTYFQNEAQLEKSRLLSDRFSAERPKGSFSTLEIQRTEQGDSAMYLCASSLPISGNTIYFGEGSWLTVV.